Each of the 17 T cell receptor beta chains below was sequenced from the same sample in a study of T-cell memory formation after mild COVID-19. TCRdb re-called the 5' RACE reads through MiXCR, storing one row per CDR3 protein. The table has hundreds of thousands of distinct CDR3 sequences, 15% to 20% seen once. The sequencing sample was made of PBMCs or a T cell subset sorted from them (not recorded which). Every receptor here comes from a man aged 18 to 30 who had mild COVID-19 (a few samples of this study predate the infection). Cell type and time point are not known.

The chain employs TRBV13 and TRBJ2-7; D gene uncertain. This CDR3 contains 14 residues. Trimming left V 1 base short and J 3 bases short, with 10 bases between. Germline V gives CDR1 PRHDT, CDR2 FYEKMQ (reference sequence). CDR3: CASSLAAVHYEQYV. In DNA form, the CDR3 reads TGTGCCAGCAGCTTAGCGGCAGTGCACTACGAGCAGTACGTC.

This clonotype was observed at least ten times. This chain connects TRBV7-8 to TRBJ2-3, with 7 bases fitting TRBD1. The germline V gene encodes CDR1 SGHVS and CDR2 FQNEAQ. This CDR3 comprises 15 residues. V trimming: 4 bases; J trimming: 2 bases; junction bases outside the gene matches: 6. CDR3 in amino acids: CASSWNRGDTDTQYF. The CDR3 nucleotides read TGTGCCAGCAGCTGGAACAGGGGTGACACAGATACGCAGTATTTT.

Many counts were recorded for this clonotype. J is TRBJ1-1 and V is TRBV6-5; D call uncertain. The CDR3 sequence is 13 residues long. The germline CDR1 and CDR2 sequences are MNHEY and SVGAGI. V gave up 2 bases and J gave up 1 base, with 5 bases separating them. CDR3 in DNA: TGTGCCAGCAGTTACGCCCGGAACACTGAAGCTTTCTTT. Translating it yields CASSYARNTEAFF.

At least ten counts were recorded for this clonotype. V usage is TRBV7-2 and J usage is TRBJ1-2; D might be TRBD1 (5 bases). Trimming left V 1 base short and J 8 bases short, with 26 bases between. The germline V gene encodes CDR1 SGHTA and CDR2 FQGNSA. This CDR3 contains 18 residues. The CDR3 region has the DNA TGTGCCAGCAGCTTAGTTACTTCGTCGCGGCGAACCGGGGGGGGCTACACCTTC. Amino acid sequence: CASSLVTSSRRTGGGYTF. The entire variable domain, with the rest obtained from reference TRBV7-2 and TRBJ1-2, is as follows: GAGVSQSPSNKVTEKGKDVELRCDPISGHTALYWYRQSLGQGLEFLIYFQGNSAPDKSGLPSDRFSAERTGGSVSTLTIQRTQQEDSAVYLCASSLVTSSRRTGGGYTFGSGTRLTVV.

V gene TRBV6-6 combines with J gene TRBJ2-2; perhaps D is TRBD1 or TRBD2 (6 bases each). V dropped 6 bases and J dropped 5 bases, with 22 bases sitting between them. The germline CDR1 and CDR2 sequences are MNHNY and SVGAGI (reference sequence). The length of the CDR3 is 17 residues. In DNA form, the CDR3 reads TGTGCCAGCAGCCCTTACCGCAGGGGAGGATTTACCGGGGAGCTGTTTTTT. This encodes CASSPYRRGGFTGELFF.

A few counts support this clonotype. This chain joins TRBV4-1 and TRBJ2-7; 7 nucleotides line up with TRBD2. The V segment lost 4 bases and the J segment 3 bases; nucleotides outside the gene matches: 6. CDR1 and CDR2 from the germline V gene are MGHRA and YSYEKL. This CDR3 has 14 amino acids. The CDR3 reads CASSPGLVGYEQYF. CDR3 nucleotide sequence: TGCGCCAGCAGCCCAGGACTAGTCGGCTACGAGCAGTACTTC.

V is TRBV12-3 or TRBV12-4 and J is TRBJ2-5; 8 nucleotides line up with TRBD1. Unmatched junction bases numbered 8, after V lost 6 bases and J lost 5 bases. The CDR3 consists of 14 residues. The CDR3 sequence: CASRRQGPGETQYF. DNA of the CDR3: TGTGCCAGCAGGCGACAGGGGCCAGGGGAGACCCAGTACTTC.

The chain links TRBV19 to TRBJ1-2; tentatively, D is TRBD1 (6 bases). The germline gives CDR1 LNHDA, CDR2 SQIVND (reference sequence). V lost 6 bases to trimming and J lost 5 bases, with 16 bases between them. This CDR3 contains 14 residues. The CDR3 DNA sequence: TGTGCCAGTAGCCCAAGTGACAGGTTATATGGCTACACCTTC. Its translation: CASSPSDRLYGYTF.

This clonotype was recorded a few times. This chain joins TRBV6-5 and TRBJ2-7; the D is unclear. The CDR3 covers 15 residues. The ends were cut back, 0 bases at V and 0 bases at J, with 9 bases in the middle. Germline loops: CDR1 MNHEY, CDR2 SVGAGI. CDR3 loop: CASSYSGSSSYEQYF. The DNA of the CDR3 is TGTGCCAGCAGTTACTCAGGGTCGAGCTCCTACGAGCAGTACTTC.

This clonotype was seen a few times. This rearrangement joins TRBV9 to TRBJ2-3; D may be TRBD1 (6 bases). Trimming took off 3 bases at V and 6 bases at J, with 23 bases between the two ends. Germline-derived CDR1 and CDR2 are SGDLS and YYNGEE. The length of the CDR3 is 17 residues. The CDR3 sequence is CASSEKDRPIRGDTQYF. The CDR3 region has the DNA TGTGCCAGCAGCGAAAAAGACAGGCCCATCCGTGGGGATACGCAGTATTTT.

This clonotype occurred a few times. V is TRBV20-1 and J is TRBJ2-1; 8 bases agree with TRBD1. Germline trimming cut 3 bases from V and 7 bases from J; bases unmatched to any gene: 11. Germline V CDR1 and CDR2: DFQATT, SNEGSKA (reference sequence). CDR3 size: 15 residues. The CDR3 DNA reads TGCAGTGCTAGGGACAGGGCCCTACTTAGGAATGAGCAGTTCTTC. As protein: CSARDRALLRNEQFF.

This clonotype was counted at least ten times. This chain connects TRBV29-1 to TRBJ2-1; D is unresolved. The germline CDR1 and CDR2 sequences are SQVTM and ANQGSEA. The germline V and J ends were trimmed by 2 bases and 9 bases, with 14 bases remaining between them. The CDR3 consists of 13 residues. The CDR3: CSVERARAAEQFF. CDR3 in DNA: TGCAGCGTTGAAAGGGCTCGGGCGGCTGAGCAGTTCTTC.

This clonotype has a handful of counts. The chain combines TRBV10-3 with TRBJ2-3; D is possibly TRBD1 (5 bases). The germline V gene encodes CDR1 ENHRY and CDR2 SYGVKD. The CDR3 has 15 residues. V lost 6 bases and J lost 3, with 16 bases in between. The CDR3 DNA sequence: TGTGCCATCAGCGCGGACACTCTGGAAACAGATACGCAGTATTTT. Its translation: CAISADTLETDTQYF.

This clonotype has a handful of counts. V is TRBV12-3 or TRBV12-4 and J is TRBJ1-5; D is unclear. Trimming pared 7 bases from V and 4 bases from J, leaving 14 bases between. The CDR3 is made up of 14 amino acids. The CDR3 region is CASTESSINQPQHF. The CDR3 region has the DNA TGTGCCAGCACCGAAAGTTCGATAAATCAGCCCCAGCATTTT.

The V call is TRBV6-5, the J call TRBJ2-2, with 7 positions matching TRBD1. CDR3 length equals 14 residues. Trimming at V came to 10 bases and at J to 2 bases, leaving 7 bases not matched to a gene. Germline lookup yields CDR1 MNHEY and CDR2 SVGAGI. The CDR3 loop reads CATYRGPNTGELFF. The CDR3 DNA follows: TGTGCCACCTACAGGGGTCCTAACACCGGGGAGCTGTTTTTT.

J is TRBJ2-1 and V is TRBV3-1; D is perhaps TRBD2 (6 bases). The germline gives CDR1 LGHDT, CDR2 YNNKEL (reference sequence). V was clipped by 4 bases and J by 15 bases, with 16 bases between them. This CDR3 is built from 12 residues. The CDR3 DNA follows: TGTGCCAGCAGCCCCCGGGACTCCTCCCGGTTCTTC. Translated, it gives CASSPRDSSRFF.

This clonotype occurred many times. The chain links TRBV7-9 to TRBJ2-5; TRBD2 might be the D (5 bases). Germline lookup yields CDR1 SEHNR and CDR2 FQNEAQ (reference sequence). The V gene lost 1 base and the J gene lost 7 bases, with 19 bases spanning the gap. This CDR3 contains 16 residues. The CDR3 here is CASSLERASLSATQYF. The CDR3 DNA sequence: TGTGCCAGCAGCTTAGAGAGAGCTAGCCTCTCGGCGACCCAGTACTTC.